The clone carrying this TCR beta chain was recorded once. No antigen is known for it. This CDR3 has 14 amino acids. Germline-derived CDR1 and CDR2 are PRHDT and FYEKMQ (reference sequence). Trimming removed 3 bases at V and 0 bases at J, with 6 bases between. This sample was taken from a study of graft-versus-host responses after intestinal transplantation. At the level of the study: Following induction with anti-thymocyte globulin, all recipients were given tacrolimus and steroids for two to four years.

Using immunoSEQ multiplex PCR, the repertoire was profiled, and TCRdb retains in-frame clones only, with some absent. The profile shows more than 60,000 clones, around 91% of them singletons. The J gene is TRBJ1-3, the V gene TRBV13, with D possibly matching TRBD1 (6 bases). This TCR came from a human donor who received an intestinal transplant. Material: unstimulated CD8+ T cells sorted from spleen or lymph node cells, obtained before intestinal transplant. DNA of the CDR3: TGTGCCAGCAGCTTGACAGGCTCTGGAAACACCATATATTTT. Amino acids: CASSLTGSGNTIYF.